The 28 T cell receptor beta chains given below trace back to one sample, sequenced in a study of cytomegalovirus exposure and HLA in healthy donors. PCR employed 60 Vbeta and 13 Jbeta primers. Some clones are missing from TCRdb's copy, which holds only in-frame ones; the method was immunoSEQ multiplex PCR. The sample records 150,000 to 170,000 clones, about three quarters being singletons. The sample consisted of PBMCs. Receptors originate from a woman aged 40 to 50 in good health and CMV-seronegative.

This clone was counted a single time. The same CDR3 is also encoded by other DNA sequences in this sample. This chain joins TRBV2 and TRBJ1-2; possible D gene TRBD1, 5 bases. Trimming took off 6 bases at V and 2 bases at J, with 10 bases between the two ends. The CDR3 is 13 residues long. The germline CDR1 and CDR2 sequences are SNHLY and FYNNEI. The CDR3 DNA reads as TGTGCCAGCAGCGGGGGTCGCAACTATGGCTACACCTTC. It encodes CASSGGRNYGYTF.

The chain combines TRBV6-5 with TRBJ2-7; TRBD1 aligns across 9 bases. Trimming took 6 bases from V and 6 from J; bases not matched to a gene: 6. The germline gives CDR1 MNHEY, CDR2 SVGAGI. The CDR3 totals 13 residues. Here the CDR3 reads CASSVQGAGEQYF. CDR3 DNA sequence: TGTGCCAGCAGCGTACAGGGGGCCGGCGAGCAGTACTTC.

This chain joins TRBV11-2 and TRBJ1-1, with a possible D match to TRBD1 (5 bases). CDR3 size: 15 residues. V lost 1 base and J 5 bases, leaving 14 bases between the germline ends. The germline gives CDR1 SGHAT, CDR2 FQNNGV. CDR3 in amino acids: CASSLVRGVGTEAFF. CDR3 nucleotides: TGTGCCAGCAGCTTAGTACGGGGGGTCGGGACTGAAGCTTTCTTT.

The chain couples TRBV27 to TRBJ2-1; no firm D call. With 2 bases removed from V and 8 bases from J, the gap between germline ends came to 16 bases. Germline V gives CDR1 MNHEY, CDR2 SMNVEV (reference sequence). CDR3 length: 15 amino acids. This CDR3 is CASSLRGSPGYEQFF. In DNA, the CDR3 is TGTGCCAGCAGTTTAAGAGGATCCCCCGGGTATGAGCAGTTCTTC.

This chain connects TRBV28 to TRBJ2-7; the match to TRBD2 covers 11 bases. The CDR3 is 14 residues long. Trimming at V came to 5 bases and at J to 3 bases, leaving 3 bases not matched to a gene. Germline CDR1 MDHEN, CDR2 SYDVKM. This chain's CDR3 is CASSLAGGNYEQYF. The CDR3 region has the DNA TGTGCCAGCAGTCTAGCGGGGGGTAACTACGAGCAGTACTTC.

The chain combines TRBV5-6 with TRBJ1-3; no clear D. This CDR3 is built from 13 residues. Trimming shortened V by 2 bases and J by 1 base, and 4 bases separated the two germline ends. Germline CDR1 SGHDT, CDR2 YYEEEE. The CDR3, as DNA: TGTGCCAGCAGCTTACTATCTGGAAACACCATATATTTT. Translating gives CASSLLSGNTIYF.

This chain joins TRBV4-1 and TRBJ2-5; the D is unclear. The germline CDR1 and CDR2 sequences are MGHRA and YSYEKL. This CDR3 spans 11 amino acids. V lost 5 bases and J 7 bases, leaving 8 bases between the germline ends. The CDR3 sequence is CASSSLGTQYF. The CDR3, as DNA: TGCGCCAGCAGCTCGCTAGGGACCCAGTACTTC.

Remarks on this clone: An end of the junction differs from the germline gene, which may be a read error. The chain links TRBV7-7 to TRBJ2-7; TRBD2 aligns across 10 bases. The germline gives CDR1 SSHAT, CDR2 FNYEAQ (reference sequence). The CDR3 loop spans 15 amino acids. Written as DNA, the CDR3 is TGTGCTAGCAGCTCTAGTCTAGCGGGAGAACACGAGCAGTACTTC. It codes for CASSSSLAGEHEQYF.

The rearrangement uses TRBV19 and TRBJ1-3; 8 bases are shared with TRBD1. The CDR3 contains 16 residues. Trimming took 2 bases from V and 0 from J; bases not matched to a gene: 3. CDR1 and CDR2 (germline): LNHDA, SQIVND (reference sequence). CDR3: CASSITTGGSGNTIYF. DNA for the CDR3: TGTGCCAGTAGTATAACTACAGGGGGCTCTGGAAACACCATATATTTT.

The chain links TRBV7-8 to TRBJ2-7; no definite D call. The V end lost 7 bases, the J end lost 0 bases, and 13 bases lay between the germline ends. CDR1 is SGHVS, CDR2 FQNEAQ, per germline. CDR3 size: 14 residues. The CDR3 DNA sequence: TGTGCCAGCAAAACCGACCGGGTCTCCTACGAGCAGTACTTC. Protein product: CASKTDRVSYEQYF.

This clone came up a few times. The chain is built from TRBV5-1 and TRBJ1-2, with 7 bases lining up with TRBD1. Losses at the gene ends were 3 bases for V and 2 bases for J; bases not matched to a gene: 7. Per germline, CDR1 SGHRS and CDR2 YFSETQ. The CDR3 consists of 15 residues. The DNA of the CDR3 is TGCGCCAGCAGCTCAGTGGGGACAGAGAACTATGGCTACACCTTC. Translation: CASSSVGTENYGYTF. The whole variable domain, remainder taken from reference TRBV5-1 and TRBJ1-2, is KAGVTQTPRYLIKTRGQQVTLSCSPISGHRSVSWYQQTPGQGLQFLFEYFSETQRNKGNFPGRFSGRQFSNSRSEMNVSTLELGDSALYLCASSSVGTENYGYTFGSGTRLTVV.

This clone was counted a single time. This chain uses TRBV9 with TRBJ1-1, with D hard to call. V was pared by 3 bases and J by 5 bases, with 14 bases between. Germline V lookup: CDR1 SGDLS, CDR2 YYNGEE. This CDR3 region has 14 residues. This CDR3 is CASSAPGVGTEAFF. The CDR3 bases are TGTGCCAGCAGCGCCCCCGGGGTGGGGACTGAAGCTTTCTTT.

The gene calls are TRBV2 and TRBJ2-3; 8 nucleotides align to TRBD2. The CDR3 sequence is 16 residues long. Germline assignment: CDR1 SNHLY and CDR2 FYNNEI. The J segment lost 2 bases and the V segment lost 5 bases, leaving 9 bases of the junction unmatched. The CDR3 DNA reads TGTGCCAGCAGTATGCTGAGCGGGGGAAACACAGATACGCAGTATTTT. Protein product: CASSMLSGGNTDTQYF.

The genes are TRBV7-9 and TRBJ2-7; possible D gene TRBD2, 6 bases. Germline V gives CDR1 SEHNR, CDR2 FQNEAQ (reference sequence). CDR3 length equals 14 residues. V lost 1 base and J lost 0, with 7 bases in between. CDR3 region: CASSLGEASYEQYF. As DNA, the CDR3 is TGTGCCAGCAGCTTAGGGGAGGCCTCCTACGAGCAGTACTTC.

The chain employs TRBV6-4 and TRBJ1-5; TRBD1 might be the D (6 bases). The CDR3 is 13 residues long. V was shortened by 1 base and J by 7 bases, with 8 bases between the two germline ends. CDR1 and CDR2 (germline): MRHNA, SNTAGT. As DNA, the CDR3 is TGTGCCAGCAGTGACTTTCAGGGGCAGCCCCAGCATTTT. Amino acid sequence: CASSDFQGQPQHF.

A word on this clone: At one of its ends the junction is not consistent with the germline gene, which may arise from a read error. This chain connects TRBV5-1 to TRBJ2-7; D might be TRBD1 (6 bases). The CDR3 spans 12 residues. Germline-derived CDR1 and CDR2 are SGHRS and YFSETQ. This chain's CDR3 is CASSTPTGWAHF. As DNA, the CDR3 is TGCGCCAGCAGCACCCCGACAGGCTGGGCCCACTTC.

The genes are TRBV7-9 and TRBJ2-5, with 7 bases that match TRBD2. Germline loops: CDR1 SEHNR, CDR2 FQNEAQ (reference sequence). V lost 2 bases, J lost 6 bases, and 15 bases stayed unmatched. CDR3 size: 17 residues. The CDR3 nucleotides are TGTGCCAGCAGCTTATCGTCGGGAGCGGGGCCCCGACAGACCCAGTACTTC. Protein: CASSLSSGAGPRQTQYF.

The chain uses TRBV30 and TRBJ1-4; 10 bases are a match to TRBD1. Germline CDR1 GTSNPN, CDR2 SVGIG (reference sequence). The CDR3 extends over 14 amino acids. The junction had 6 bases not matched to a gene; V was cut back by 3 bases and J by 8 bases. The CDR3 sequence is CAWSAGTGEEKLFF. The CDR3 nucleotides read TGTGCCTGGAGCGCCGGGACAGGGGAGGAAAAACTGTTTTTT.

The rearrangement joins TRBV28 to TRBJ1-2; 7 nucleotides align to TRBD1. V was clipped by 6 bases and J by 7 bases; unmatched bases: 11. The CDR3 runs 14 residues. CDR1 and CDR2 from the germline V gene are MDHEN and SYDVKM. Here the CDR3 DNA reads TGTGCCAGCAGACCGGGACAGCTAACGGGTGGCTACACCTTC. As protein: CASRPGQLTGGYTF.

The chain joins TRBV7-2 to TRBJ2-1, with 13 bases matching TRBD2. J lost 7 bases, V lost 2 bases, and 11 bases had no gene match. The germline V gene has CDR1 SGHTA and CDR2 FQGNSA. The CDR3 has 18 amino acids. CDR3 coding DNA: TGTGCCAGCAGCTTAAGGAGGACTAGCGGGAGTCGTAAGAATGAGCAGTTCTTC. Its protein product is CASSLRRTSGSRKNEQFF. Based on the CDR3 plus reference TRBV7-2 and TRBJ2-1, the full variable domain is GAGVSQSPSNKVTEKGKDVELRCDPISGHTALYWYRQSLGQGLEFLIYFQGNSAPDKSGLPSDRFSAERTGGSVSTLTIQRTQQEDSAVYLCASSLRRTSGSRKNEQFFGPGTRLTVL.

The V call is TRBV2, the J call TRBJ2-7; tentatively, D is TRBD1 (5 bases). V was shortened by 6 bases and J by 0 bases, with 9 bases between the two germline ends. The V gene's germline CDR1 is SNHLY and CDR2 FYNNEI. This CDR3 is built from 13 residues. For the CDR3, the DNA is TGTGCCAGCAGGAAGGACACCTCCTACGAGCAGTACTTC. Protein sequence: CASRKDTSYEQYF.

This clone was recorded only once. The rearrangement uses TRBV7-9 and TRBJ1-5, with TRBD1 identical over 7 bases. J lost 4 bases, V lost 5 bases, and 5 bases had no gene match. CDR3 length: 14 amino acids. Germline V gives CDR1 SEHNR, CDR2 FQNEAQ (reference sequence). In DNA, the CDR3 is TGTGCCAGCAGCACGGGACAGCTAAATCAGCCCCAGCATTTT. Its protein product is CASSTGQLNQPQHF.

The CDR3 here is CASSQWTGSEKLFF. The CDR3 bases are TGTGCCAGCAGCCAATGGACAGGGTCTGAAAAACTGTTTTTT. The chain is built from TRBV28 and TRBJ1-4, with 8 nucleotides matching TRBD1. Germline assignment: CDR1 MDHEN and CDR2 SYDVKM. The CDR3 extends over 14 amino acids. J lost 7 bases, V lost 6 bases, and 7 bases had no gene match.

The sample holds a few counts of this clone. The rearrangement joins TRBV18 to TRBJ2-1, with TRBD1 matching over 7 bases. This CDR3 region has 16 residues. The germline V gene has CDR1 KGHSH and CDR2 LQKENI. V trimming: 3 bases; J trimming: 6 bases; junction bases outside the gene matches: 11. For the CDR3, the DNA is TGTGCCAGCTCACCCTTGGGACAGCTGATCGGCAATGAGCAGTTCTTC. Protein product: CASSPLGQLIGNEQFF.

This clone has a handful of counts. The chain is built from TRBV19 and TRBJ2-2; a weak D match, TRBD2 (5 bases). Trimming removed 1 base at V and 2 bases at J, with 8 bases between. Germline V gene lookup returns CDR1 LNHDA and CDR2 SQIVND (reference sequence). The CDR3 is 15 residues long. In DNA, the CDR3 is TGTGCCAGTAGTATAGGCGGGCCAAACACCGGGGAGCTGTTTTTT. Translating it yields CASSIGGPNTGELFF. Full variable domain (remainder filled in from reference TRBV19 and TRBJ2-2): DGGITQSPKYLFRKEGQNVTLSCEQNLNHDAMYWYRQDPGQGLRLIYYSQIVNDFQKGDIAEGYSVSREKKESFPLTVTSAQKNPTAFYLCASSIGGPNTGELFFGEGSRLTVL.

J is TRBJ1-2 and V is TRBV28; 10 positions agree with TRBD1. The CDR3 contains 15 residues. Germline CDR1 is MDHEN and CDR2 is SYDVKM. V lost 5 bases to trimming and J lost 6 bases; unmatched junction nucleotides: 9. CDR3 DNA: TGTGCCAGCAGTACGTTCCGGGACAGGGGCCATGGCTACACCTTC. Its translation: CASSTFRDRGHGYTF.

The sample holds one count of this clone. The rearrangement joins TRBV10-3 to TRBJ2-7; 8 nucleotides match TRBD1. In germline, CDR1 is ENHRY, CDR2 SYGVKD. With 0 bases clipped from V and 2 bases from J, the junction kept 6 bases outside the gene matches. The CDR3 loop spans 16 amino acids. The CDR3, as DNA: TGTGCCATCAGTGAGTCGAGGCACAGGGGGGCCTACGAGCAGTACTTC. Amino acid sequence: CAISESRHRGAYEQYF.

The chain uses TRBV11-3 and TRBJ2-1; TRBD2 might be the D (6 bases). V lost 1 base, J lost 6 bases, and 13 bases lay in between. Germline V lookup: CDR1 SGHNT, CDR2 YENEEA. CDR3 length: 15 residues. The CDR3 protein is CASSLVSGPLNEQFF. CDR3 sequence (DNA): TGTGCCAGCAGCTTAGTCAGCGGGCCGCTCAATGAGCAGTTCTTC.